This TCR beta chain is from a study of breast tumors, draining lymph nodes, adjacent tissues. Findings and limits, study-wide: Compared with basal-like, luminal-like tumors shared significantly more repertoire with nontumor tissue. The data were judged consistent with most tumor T cells coming from lymph node and expanding in tumor. Tumor repertoires ranked between lymph nodes and nontumor tissue in diversity, with V and J gene preferences. Data only fit, rather than demonstrated, lymph node origin of most tumor T cells.

Per germline, CDR1 SGHRS and CDR2 YFSETQ. J lost 3 bases, V lost 3 bases, and 3 bases had no gene match. This CDR3 comprises 15 residues. The table lists this clonotype with many counts. Its antigen is undetermined. Axillary draining lymph nodes of breast cancer patients supplied the node samples. TCRdb reprocessed the multiplex PCR reads with MiXCR, giving one entry per CDR3 protein. Here the sample spans some 230,000 distinct CDR3 sequences, less than 40% being singletons. Sequenced input: axillary lymph node tissue. The clonotype comes from a female donor with breast cancer. Some clones in this sample may be carry-over from other donors' samples. The rearrangement uses TRBV5-1 and TRBJ2-3; 11 bases fit TRBD1. The CDR3 nucleotides are TGCGCCAGCAGCTGGACAGGGGGCACGACAGATACGCAGTATTTT. Protein: CASSWTGGTTDTQYF.